Below are 3 T cell receptor beta chains sequenced from a single sample in a study of glioma-infiltrating T cells. Using RNA template, CDR3s of TCR alpha and beta were amplified with iRepertoire arm-PCR. One entry per CDR3 protein, called by TCRdb with MiXCR from the multiplex PCR reads. The profile shows 95,000 to 110,000 distinct CDR3 sequences, about 30% of them singletons. Material for sequencing was glioma tissue, nonneoplastic brain tissue, or PBMCs (not recorded which). The receptors stem from a human donor with low-grade glioma or glioblastoma, undergoing nonglioma brain surgery, or in good health (not recorded which).

This clonotype was counted many times. V usage is TRBV27 and J usage is TRBJ2-5, with D unresolved. The V gene's germline CDR1 is MNHEY and CDR2 SMNVEV (reference sequence). CDR3 size: 12 residues. V gave up 3 bases and J gave up 4 bases, with 6 bases separating them. The CDR3 protein is CASSFYGETQYF. The CDR3 bases are TGTGCCAGCAGTTTTTACGGAGAGACCCAGTACTTC.

This clonotype was observed a handful of times. This chain connects TRBV4-2 to TRBJ1-1; 9 nucleotides match TRBD1. The trim removed 1 base at V and 5 bases at J, leaving 5 bases unmatched. The CDR3 has 15 amino acids. Looked up from germline, CDR1 is LGHNA and CDR2 is YNFKEQ. This CDR3 reads CASSQVRQGGTEAFF. Written as DNA, the CDR3 is TGTGCCAGCAGCCAAGTACGACAGGGGGGGACTGAAGCTTTCTTT.

Notes on this clonotype: This may come from a read error, since a much larger clone is one base off. CDR3 bases: TGTGCCAGCAGTTCCCGGACTCAACCAGGGGATAATTCACCCATCCACTTT. Amino acid sequence: CASSSRTQPGDNSPIHF. The chain links TRBV6-5 to TRBJ1-6, with a weak D call TRBD1 (6 bases). CDR3 length equals 17 residues. Germline V gives CDR1 MNHEY, CDR2 SVGAGI.